This T cell receptor (beta chain) was documented in a study of T cell responses to AZD1222 COVID-19 vaccine. Study in general: Both about-4-week and about-12-week second-dose recipients were combined.

This table comes from immunoSEQ multiplex PCR, and its TCRdb copy is limited to in-frame clones, with some not included. In the table there are 200,000 or so clones, around 94% of which are singletons. The source of this sequence is an adult in good health. Here the sequenced sample was peripheral blood, taken on day 0 of AZD1222 vaccination.

In DNA, the CDR3 is TGTGCCAGCAGCTTGGGCGCGACGGGGATCTACTATGGCTACACCTTC. Protein product: CASSLGATGIYYGYTF. This chain connects TRBV5-4 to TRBJ1-2; D gene ambiguous. CDR1 is SGHNT and CDR2 is YYREEE in the germline V gene (reference sequence). Trimming shortened V by 0 bases and J by 3 bases, and 15 bases separated the two germline ends. This CDR3 is 16 amino acids long.